This entry lists 22 T cell receptor beta chains sequenced from one sample in a study of blood T cell repertoires in COVID-19. TCRdb's table, derived via immunoSEQ multiplex PCR, lists solely in-frame clones and lacks some. The sample comprises about 210,000 clones, approximately 84% of which are singletons, and roughly 8% rests with the top ten. Material for sequencing was peripheral blood. These receptors came from a woman aged 50 to 65 with active or convalescent COVID-19.

The gene calls are TRBV5-1 and TRBJ2-7; TRBD1 matches 12 bases. The V segment lost 0 bases and the J segment 7 bases; nucleotides outside the gene matches: 8. CDR1 is SGHRS, CDR2 YFSETQ, per germline. This CDR3 contains 16 residues. The chain's CDR3 is CASSLVGRDRGLEQYF. In DNA, the CDR3 is TGCGCCAGCAGCTTGGTTGGAAGGGACAGGGGGCTTGAGCAGTACTTC.

As for this clone: The junction does not match germline at one end; this may be a read error. J is TRBJ1-5 and V is TRBV11-2; 9 positions agree with TRBD1. The length of the CDR3 is 14 residues. Germline V gives CDR1 SGHAT, CDR2 FQNNGV. CDR3 in amino acids: CASSLTGGKQPQHF. CDR3 nucleotide sequence: TGTGCCAGCAGCTTAACAGGGGGCAAACAGCCCCAGCATTTT.

The chain uses TRBV19 and TRBJ1-6; D perhaps matches TRBD1 (5 bases). V was shortened by 3 bases and J by 9 bases, with 6 bases between the two germline ends. This CDR3 region has 12 residues. Germline V lookup: CDR1 LNHDA, CDR2 SQIVND (reference sequence). This CDR3 reads CASSIQGSPLHF. CDR3 bases: TGTGCCAGTAGTATTCAGGGTTCACCCCTCCACTTT.

This clone came up once. The genes are TRBV5-1 and TRBJ2-3; possibly TRBD2 for D (6 bases). Trimming cost V 4 bases and J 4 bases, with 22 bases left between them. CDR3 length: 17 residues. Germline CDR1 and CDR2: SGHRS and YFSETQ. CDR3 residues: CASSRTGTLKSPDTQYF. DNA of the CDR3: TGCGCCAGCAGCCGCACCGGGACTCTTAAGTCCCCAGATACGCAGTATTTT.

This clone occurred once. The V and J genes are TRBV5-4 and TRBJ2-7; 12 positions agree with TRBD2. Germline loops: CDR1 SGHNT, CDR2 YYREEE (reference sequence). The V segment lost 0 bases and the J segment 5 bases; nucleotides outside the gene matches: 12. CDR3 length equals 18 residues. CDR3 loop: CASSLGGASGRAGNEQYF. DNA for the CDR3: TGTGCCAGCAGCTTGGGAGGGGCTAGCGGGAGGGCCGGGAACGAGCAGTACTTC. The whole variable domain, remainder taken from reference TRBV5-4 and TRBJ2-7, is ETGVTQSPTHLIKTRGQQVTLRCSSQSGHNTVSWYQQALGQGPQFIFQYYREEENGRGNFPPRFSGLQFPNYSSELNVNALELDDSALYLCASSLGGASGRAGNEQYFGPGTRLTVT.

The chain employs TRBV25-1 and TRBJ1-3; D may be TRBD1 (6 bases). Germline CDR1 MGHDK, CDR2 SYGVNS. V was shortened by 3 bases and J by 4 bases, with 13 bases between the two germline ends. The CDR3 is 15 residues long. Written as DNA, the CDR3 is TGTGCCAGCAGTGATTTGGGGGCGGTCGGAAACACCATATATTTT. The encoded protein is CASSDLGAVGNTIYF.

The rearrangement links TRBV4-1 to TRBJ2-2, with TRBD2 matching 9 bases. The germline CDR1 and CDR2 sequences are MGHRA and YSYEKL. The CDR3 is made up of 17 amino acids. J was trimmed by 2 bases and V by 7 bases; bases with no gene match: 11. In DNA, the CDR3 is TGCGCCAGCACCGATACCCCAGGGACTAGCAACACCGGGGAGCTGTTTTTT. It is translated as CASTDTPGTSNTGELFF.

This rearrangement joins TRBV28 to TRBJ2-7; no reliable D call. The CDR3 spans 13 residues. Looked up from germline, CDR1 is MDHEN and CDR2 is SYDVKM. Deletions cut 8 bases from V and 3 bases from J, with 14 bases between. CDR3 DNA: TGTGCCAGCTCTGTCGGGTCGAGCTACGAGCAGTACGTC. It codes for CASSVGSSYEQYV.

V and J are TRBV11-2 and TRBJ1-3; D possibly corresponds to TRBD1 (6 bases). Germline V gene lookup returns CDR1 SGHAT and CDR2 FQNNGV. The length of the CDR3 is 15 residues. V was trimmed by 4 bases and J by 0 bases, leaving 10 bases between them. CDR3 sequence reads: CASSSTGFSGNTIYF. DNA of the CDR3: TGTGCCAGCAGCTCCACAGGGTTCTCTGGAAACACCATATATTTT. Looking up the rest from reference TRBV11-2 and TRBJ1-3 gives the full variable domain: EAGVAQSPRYKIIEKRQSVAFWCNPISGHATLYWYQQILGQGPKLLIQFQNNGVVDDSQLPKDRFSAERLKGVDSTLKIQPAKLEDSAVYLCASSSTGFSGNTIYFGEGSWLTVV.

This clone has more than one count but fewer than ten. The chain couples TRBV6-4 to TRBJ1-2, with D tentatively TRBD1 (5 bases). The CDR3 covers 13 residues. Germline V gene sequence: CDR1 MRHNA, CDR2 SNTAGT. V was trimmed by 6 bases and J by 8 bases, leaving 16 bases between them. Here the CDR3 reads CASSEQGEGGYTF. The CDR3 coding sequence is TGTGCCAGCAGCGAACAAGGGGAGGGCGGCTACACCTTC.

The V and J genes are TRBV5-1 and TRBJ2-1; 12 positions match TRBD2. The CDR3 covers 17 residues. Per germline, CDR1 SGHRS and CDR2 YFSETQ. Germline trimming cut 1 base from V and 1 base from J; bases unmatched to any gene: 3. CDR3 loop: CASSLLAGGPSYNEQFF. For the CDR3, the DNA is TGCGCCAGCAGCTTGCTAGCGGGAGGGCCTTCCTACAATGAGCAGTTCTTC.

This chain uses TRBV29-1 with TRBJ2-7; 8 nucleotides line up with TRBD1. Germline lookup yields CDR1 SQVTM and CDR2 ANQGSEA. The V gene end was trimmed by 3 bases and the J gene end by 7 bases; junction bases not matched to a gene: 8. The CDR3 loop spans 13 amino acids. The CDR3, as DNA: TGCAGCGTTGAGGTAATGACAGGGGATGAGCAGTACTTC. This codes for CSVEVMTGDEQYF.

The genes are TRBV13 and TRBJ2-7, with D perhaps TRBD2 (6 bases). The CDR3 sequence is 14 residues long. CDR1 is PRHDT and CDR2 is FYEKMQ in the germline V gene (reference sequence). The ends were cut back, 4 bases at V and 5 bases at J, with 15 bases in the middle. This CDR3 is CASSSMTRSDEQYF. The CDR3 DNA is TGTGCCAGCAGCTCCATGACTAGATCGGACGAGCAGTACTTC.

This chain joins TRBV7-6 and TRBJ2-5; 10 positions agree with TRBD1. Trimming removed 4 bases from V and 5 bases from J; junction bases left unmatched: 4. The length of the CDR3 is 14 residues. Germline CDR1 SGHVS, CDR2 FNYEAQ. In DNA form, the CDR3 reads TGTGCCAGCAGCTCTGACAGGGGGCTGGAGACCCAGTACTTC. Amino acid sequence: CASSSDRGLETQYF.

The chain couples TRBV5-1 to TRBJ1-5; D ambiguous. CDR1 and CDR2 (germline): SGHRS, YFSETQ. The germline V and J ends were trimmed by 7 bases and 2 bases, with 13 bases remaining between them. The CDR3 extends over 14 amino acids. The CDR3 reads CASRPGEGNQPQHF. CDR3 DNA: TGCGCCAGCCGACCCGGGGAGGGCAATCAGCCCCAGCATTTT.

This sequence joins TRBV7-6 and TRBJ1-5, with a possible D match to TRBD1 (6 bases). Trimming took off 2 bases at V and 2 bases at J, with 16 bases between the two ends. The CDR3 extends over 17 amino acids. The germline CDR1 and CDR2 sequences are SGHVS and FNYEAQ. The CDR3 here is CASSLRGTIRGNQPQHF. The CDR3 DNA reads TGTGCCAGCAGCTTAAGGGGGACCATACGGGGCAATCAGCCCCAGCATTTT. The full variable domain, completed using reference TRBV7-6 and TRBJ1-5, is GAGVSQSPRYKVTKRGQDVALRCDPISGHVSLYWYRQALGQGPEFLTYFNYEAQQDKSGLPNDRFSAERPEGSISTLTIQRTEQRDSAMYRCASSLRGTIRGNQPQHFGDGTRLSIL.

The J gene is TRBJ1-3, the V gene TRBV3-1 (or the pseudogene TRBV3-2), with 10 bases fitting TRBD1. The V gene's germline CDR1 is LGHDT and CDR2 YNNKEL (reference sequence). V shed 5 bases and J 2 bases; nucleotides not matched to a gene: 3. The CDR3 has 15 amino acids. The CDR3, as DNA: TGTGCCAGCAGCTCGGGACAGGGGACTGGAAACACCATATATTTT. This gives the protein CASSSGQGTGNTIYF.

This chain uses TRBV2 with TRBJ2-3; 7 bases map to TRBD2. CDR3 length equals 16 residues. J was trimmed by 2 bases and V by 5 bases; bases with no gene match: 10. Germline CDR1 SNHLY, CDR2 FYNNEI. In DNA form, the CDR3 reads TGTGCCAGCAGTTCCCGGGCTAGCGGAATCACAGATACGCAGTATTTT. It yields the protein CASSSRASGITDTQYF.

V and J are TRBV2 and TRBJ1-5; D gene uncertain. Trimming removed 5 bases from V and 2 bases from J, with 13 bases in between. The CDR3 contains 15 residues. The germline V gene has CDR1 SNHLY and CDR2 FYNNEI. The CDR3 reads CASSPEGGGNQPQHF. The DNA for the CDR3 is TGTGCCAGCAGTCCCGAGGGCGGTGGCAATCAGCCCCAGCATTTT.

This clone has just one count. The chain carries TRBV28 and TRBJ2-2; maybe TRBD1 (5 bases). The germline V and J ends were trimmed by 7 bases and 6 bases, with 21 bases remaining between them. Germline V CDR1 and CDR2: MDHEN, SYDVKM. CDR3 size: 16 residues. CDR3 loop: CASNSQGPWSSGELFF. In DNA, the CDR3 is TGTGCCAGCAACTCGCAGGGCCCATGGTCGTCCGGGGAGCTGTTTTTT.

This clone is judged large. The chain couples TRBV12-3 or TRBV12-4 to TRBJ1-5; possibly TRBD1 for D (5 bases). This CDR3 has 13 amino acids. V shed 3 bases and J shed 9 bases, with 12 bases lying between them. CDR3 region: CASSFGGLGPQHF. CDR3 DNA: TGTGCCAGCAGTTTCGGGGGGTTGGGGCCCCAGCATTTT.

V gene TRBV6-5 combines with J gene TRBJ2-5; a possible D gene is TRBD2 (6 bases). The length of the CDR3 is 14 residues. Trimming cost V 7 bases and J 2 bases, with 14 bases left between them. The V gene's germline CDR1 is MNHEY and CDR2 SVGAGI. Here the CDR3 reads CASKKRSGQETQYF. The CDR3 region has the DNA TGTGCCAGCAAAAAAAGGAGCGGGCAAGAGACCCAGTACTTC.